Reported below is one TCR beta chain. Its antigen remains unknown. This specimen belongs to a study of T-cell reconstitution after alpha-beta-depleted transplantation in children. A TCRbeta library incorporating unique molecular identifiers was prepared. TCRdb re-called the PCR reads with MiXCR, one entry per CDR3 protein. The repertoire holds about 1,000,000 distinct CDR3 sequences, with about 31% as singletons. Deletions cut 3 bases from V and 8 bases from J, with 14 bases between. Germline V gene lookup returns CDR1 KGHSH and CDR2 LQKENI. The CDR3 has 14 amino acids. The study, taken as a whole, reports: As was reported, about two months after transplant, alpha-beta T cells came from several hundred expanded graft clones. TCRbeta diversity was high at day 60 in some patients (a result of surviving recipient T cells and thymic progenitors). Fresh T-cell production supplied most of the T-cell counts and diversity seen one year after transplant.

This clonotype was obtained from a boy younger than two who had a stem cell transplant for SCID, so the T cells may come from the graft donor. The rearrangement links TRBV18 to TRBJ2-1, with D unresolved. The sample consisted of PBMCs, mostly from graft donor cells, taken 360 days after TCRalphabeta/CD19-depleted stem cell transplant. The chain's CDR3 is CASSPDRSLDEQFF. CDR3 nucleotides: TGTGCCAGCTCACCCGATAGATCGCTCGATGAGCAGTTCTTC.